These 25 T cell receptor beta chains share one sample of origin, sequenced in a study of blood T cells in healthy people across ages (dated by TCRdb to 2013 to 2016). Libraries were prepared through 5' RACE. The sample was run on an Illumina HiSeq 2500. A second about 7 to 12 cycle PCR used a sample-barcoded 5' primer and a J-beta primer mix. TCRdb applied fastp at Q25 and MiXCR to the public reads, then kept only in-frame beta chains. Each CDR3 protein gets just one entry, which takes the most common genes and DNA from the rows behind it. The sample data list roughly 800,000 distinct CDR3 sequences, and roughly 50% of these were observed just once. Approximately 21% of the sample is taken by the ten largest. Sample: blood. These receptors came from a man under 40 in good health.

This clonotype was seen just once. The chain couples TRBV28 to TRBJ1-5; D gene ambiguous. V shed 7 bases and J shed 0 bases, with 13 bases lying between them. The CDR3 is made up of 15 amino acids. CDR1 and CDR2 from the germline V gene are MDHEN and SYDVKM. CDR3 residues: CASISGVNSNQPQHF. CDR3 nucleotides: TGTGCCAGCATTTCTGGAGTAAATAGCAATCAGCCCCAGCATTTT. The full variable domain, rest sourced from reference TRBV28 and TRBJ1-5, is DVKVTQSSRYLVKRTGEKVFLECVQDMDHENMFWYRQDPGLGLRLIYFSYDVKMKEKGDIPEGYSVSREKKERFSLILESASTNQTSMYLCASISGVNSNQPQHFGDGTRLSIL.

This chain joins TRBV12-3 or TRBV12-4 and TRBJ2-1, with unresolved D. This CDR3 is 11 amino acids long. The V end was cut by 6 bases, the J end by 7 bases, with 7 bases between. CDR3: CASSDFNEQFF. In DNA form, the CDR3 reads TGTGCCAGCAGCGACTTTAATGAGCAGTTCTTC.

This clonotype was detected a few times. The chain links TRBV28 to TRBJ2-7; 7 bases are a match to TRBD1. The DNA end is more similar to TRBJ2-5, so the J call may be wrong. This CDR3 is built from 14 residues. Germline V gives CDR1 MDHEN, CDR2 SYDVKM. The CDR3 region has the DNA TGTGCCAGCAGTGTTCATACAGGGGTCGAGACCCAGTACTTC. It is translated as CASSVHTGVETQYF.

The chain employs TRBV7-2 and TRBJ2-1; D is unclear. The CDR3 loop spans 13 amino acids. Germline-derived CDR1 and CDR2 are SGHTA and FQGNSA. V was shortened by 3 bases and J by 2 bases, with 5 bases between the two germline ends. The DNA for the CDR3 is TGTGCCAGCAGCTTGGAAACCTACAATGAGCAGTTCTTC. It translates to CASSLETYNEQFF.

In its sample, this clonotype was seen once. The chain links TRBV5-1 to TRBJ1-6; tentatively, D is TRBD1 (5 bases). Between the trimmed V and J ends, which lost 3 bases and 8 bases, there was a span of 15 bases. CDR3 size: 15 residues. CDR1 is SGHRS and CDR2 is YFSETQ in the germline V gene. The DNA for the CDR3 is TGCGCCAGCAGCTCCACCCAGGGAGGAGATTCACCCCTCCACTTT. Translating it yields CASSSTQGGDSPLHF.

The CDR3 protein is CASSLDRAGGYTF. The DNA for the CDR3 is TGTGCCAGCAGTCTTGACAGGGCTGGTGGCTACACCTTC. The chain uses TRBV7-9 and TRBJ1-2; 7 bases agree with TRBD1. V was pared by 6 bases and J by 7 bases, with 8 bases of the junction left unmatched. Germline assignment: CDR1 SEHNR and CDR2 FQNEAQ (reference sequence). The CDR3 runs to 13 residues.

The V call is TRBV5-1, the J call TRBJ2-1; D is ambiguous. Germline CDR1 SGHRS, CDR2 YFSETQ. There are 16 residues in the CDR3. Trimming removed 8 bases at V and 0 bases at J, with 18 bases between. CDR3 protein: CASSHGRPNSYNEQFF. CDR3 DNA: TGCGCCAGTTCCCATGGCCGGCCCAACTCCTACAATGAGCAGTTCTTC.

This clonotype was counted between two and nine times. The chain joins TRBV7-9 to TRBJ2-4, with D perhaps TRBD2 (6 bases). V gave up 5 bases and J gave up 1 base, with 15 bases separating them. The CDR3 contains 16 residues. From germline, CDR1 is SEHNR and CDR2 FQNEAQ (reference sequence). The CDR3 DNA is TGTGCCAGCAGCCCAACTAGCTGGCCGGCCAAAAACATTCAGTACTTC. It encodes CASSPTSWPAKNIQYF.

This clonotype is a singleton in its sample. CDR3 amino acids: CSARSGLAFYYEQYF. The CDR3 nucleotides are TGCAGTGCTCGGTCGGGGCTAGCGTTTTACTACGAGCAGTACTTC. The V call is TRBV20-1, the J call TRBJ2-4, with TRBD2 as a possible D gene (6 bases). The J call may be faulty, since TRBJ2-7 better matches the DNA end. Germline V gene data show CDR1 as DFQATT and CDR2 as SNEGSKA (reference sequence). CDR3 size: 15 residues.

The V call is TRBV5-1, the J call TRBJ2-4, with D tentatively TRBD1 (6 bases). The V and J ends lost 4 bases and 8 bases respectively, with 19 bases between them. Germline CDR1 and CDR2: SGHRS and YFSETQ. This CDR3 is built from 15 residues. The CDR3 protein is CASSRVGARGDIQYF. The DNA for the CDR3 is TGCGCCAGCAGCCGTGTGGGGGCCCGGGGTGACATTCAGTACTTC.

The J gene is TRBJ2-1, the V gene TRBV24-1, with 7 bases identical to TRBD2. Trimming cost V 5 bases and J 8 bases; bases outside gene matches: 14. This CDR3 contains 16 residues. Germline V gene data show CDR1 as KGHDR and CDR2 as SFDVKD. This CDR3 reads CATSAPAGGGLDEQFF. DNA of the CDR3: TGTGCCACCAGTGCTCCCGCGGGCGGGGGACTTGATGAGCAGTTCTTC.

The chain recombines TRBV28 with TRBJ2-7; 9 bases are shared with TRBD2. The CDR3 contains 16 residues. J was trimmed by 0 bases and V by 3 bases; bases with no gene match: 6. Per germline, CDR1 MDHEN and CDR2 SYDVKM. CDR3 loop: CASSFPSGVSSYEQYF. The CDR3, as DNA: TGTGCCAGCAGTTTCCCTAGCGGGGTCAGCTCCTACGAGCAGTACTTC.

This clonotype was detected only a few times. The chain is built from TRBV7-9 and TRBJ2-1; tentatively, D is TRBD1 (6 bases). The CDR3 is 15 residues long. CDR1 and CDR2 from the germline V gene are SEHNR and FQNEAQ (reference sequence). V shed 4 bases and J shed 8 bases, with 18 bases lying between them. The CDR3 reads CASSSRAASGDEQFF. Written as DNA, the CDR3 is TGTGCCAGCAGCTCCCGTGCCGCTTCAGGGGATGAGCAGTTCTTC. Based on the CDR3 plus reference TRBV7-9 and TRBJ2-1, the full variable domain is DTGVSQNPRHKITKRGQNVTFRCDPISEHNRLYWYRQTLGQGPEFLTYFQNEAQLEKSRLLSDRFSAERPKGSFSTLEIQRTEQGDSAMYLCASSSRAASGDEQFFGPGTRLTVL.

This clonotype was recorded a few times. The chain combines TRBV9 with TRBJ2-2; D might be TRBD1 (5 bases). The CDR3 length is 12 residues. Germline lookup yields CDR1 SGDLS and CDR2 YYNGEE. Trimming removed 5 bases at V and 6 bases at J, with 8 bases between. The chain's CDR3 is CASSSRAGELFF. As DNA, the CDR3 is TGTGCCAGCAGTTCCAGGGCCGGGGAGCTGTTTTTT.

This chain joins TRBV2 and TRBJ2-7; D gene unclear. Germline V gene data show CDR1 as SNHLY and CDR2 as FYNNEI. The CDR3 has 13 residues. Deletions cut 5 bases from V and 1 base from J, with 9 bases between. The CDR3 sequence: CASSYRASYEQYF. CDR3 coding DNA: TGTGCCAGCAGTTATCGGGCGTCCTACGAGCAGTACTTC.

This chain links TRBV14 with TRBJ2-7; TRBD2 agrees at 12 bases. The CDR3 extends over 18 amino acids. Germline CDR1 is SGHDN and CDR2 is FVKESK. Trimming took 5 bases from V and 4 from J; bases not matched to a gene: 15. CDR3 in DNA: TGTGCCAGCAGCTCTTGGACTAGCGGGACCAAGCTCGTATACGAGCAGTACTTC. Amino acid sequence: CASSSWTSGTKLVYEQYF.

This clonotype was counted only a few times. This rearrangement joins TRBV12-3 or TRBV12-4 to TRBJ2-4; perhaps TRBD1 as D (6 bases). This CDR3 spans 16 amino acids. The germline V and J ends were trimmed by 3 bases and 1 base, with 13 bases remaining between them. The CDR3 reads CASSFQGQVAKNIQYF. In DNA form, the CDR3 reads TGTGCCAGCAGTTTCCAGGGGCAGGTGGCCAAAAACATTCAGTACTTC.

Only a few counts were recorded for this clonotype. The chain has TRBV20-1 and TRBJ2-5, with TRBD2 as a possible D gene (6 bases). Germline CDR1 reads DFQATT; CDR2 reads SNEGSKA (reference sequence). Trimming cost V 7 bases and J 7 bases, with 19 bases left between them. This CDR3 region has 13 residues. CDR3 bases: TGCAGTGTCGAGCACCCAGCGGGTGGGACCCAGTACTTC. It specifies CSVEHPAGGTQYF.

The chain uses TRBV30 and TRBJ1-2; D ambiguous. V was shortened by 5 bases and J by 0 bases, with 7 bases between the two germline ends. From germline, CDR1 is GTSNPN and CDR2 SVGIG (reference sequence). There are 12 residues in the CDR3. The CDR3 sequence is CAWFTTNYGYTF. As DNA, the CDR3 is TGTGCCTGGTTCACTACTAACTATGGCTACACCTTC. Full variable domain (outside the CDR3, taken from reference TRBV30 and TRBJ1-2): SQTIHQWPATLVQPVGSPLSLECTVEGTSNPNLYWYRQAAGRGLQLLFYSVGIGQISSEVPQNLSASRPQDRQFILSSKKLLLSDSGFYLCAWFTTNYGYTFGSGTRLTVV.

This clonotype was observed a handful of times. DNA of the CDR3: TGTGCCAGCAGTTACTCGATAGTAGCGGGAGGCTACGAGCAGTACTTC. This codes for CASSYSIVAGGYEQYF. The J gene is TRBJ2-5, the V gene TRBV6-5, with 10 nucleotides matching TRBD2. The J call is doubtful: the DNA matches TRBJ2-7 better. The length of the CDR3 is 16 residues. The germline CDR1 and CDR2 sequences are MNHEY and SVGAGI.

V gene TRBV18 combines with J gene TRBJ1-5; D uncertain. The CDR3 covers 15 residues. CDR1 and CDR2 (germline): KGHSH, LQKENI. Trimming shortened V by 6 bases and J by 0 bases, and 12 bases separated the two germline ends. CDR3 in amino acids: CASSPAPYSNQPQHF. Here the CDR3 DNA reads TGTGCCAGCTCCCCAGCCCCATATAGCAATCAGCCCCAGCATTTT.

This clonotype is medium-sized. This rearrangement joins TRBV4-2 to TRBJ2-3; TRBD1 or TRBD2 may be the D gene (5 bases each). V lost 1 base to trimming and J lost 3 bases, with 17 bases between them. This CDR3 contains 17 residues. Germline V gives CDR1 LGHNA, CDR2 YNFKEQ. The CDR3 nucleotides read TGTGCCAGCAGCCAAGGATTGGGGGTAGGGGAAACAGATACGCAGTATTTT. Translation: CASSQGLGVGETDTQYF.

The genes are TRBV7-6 and TRBJ2-7; 7 bases fit TRBD1. V was pared by 2 bases and J by 2 bases, with 6 bases of the junction left unmatched. Germline CDR1 reads SGHVS; CDR2 reads FNYEAQ. The CDR3 sequence is 15 residues long. CDR3 bases: TGTGCCAGCAGCTTACGCACAGGGGCTGCCTACGAGCAGTACTTC. Encoded protein: CASSLRTGAAYEQYF.

This CDR3 reads CSARDAGHFYEQYF. The CDR3 DNA sequence: TGCAGTGCTAGAGATGCGGGCCACTTCTACGAGCAGTACTTC. This rearrangement joins TRBV20-1 to TRBJ2-7, with D maybe TRBD2 (5 bases). The CDR3 runs to 14 residues. V dropped 0 bases and J dropped 3 bases, with 12 bases sitting between them. CDR1 is DFQATT, CDR2 SNEGSKA, per germline (reference sequence).

The chain joins TRBV24-1 to TRBJ2-3, with 7 bases identical to TRBD2. This CDR3 is 16 amino acids long. Trimming at V came to 5 bases and at J to 0 bases, leaving 7 bases not matched to a gene. Germline CDR1 KGHDR, CDR2 SFDVKD. The CDR3 sequence: CATSGGGVPSTDTQYF. The DNA of the CDR3 is TGTGCCACCAGTGGGGGGGGAGTTCCTAGCACAGATACGCAGTATTTT.